This T cell receptor (beta chain) was captured in a study of metastatic and nonmetastatic thyroid tumors. V was shortened by 4 bases and J by 5 bases, with 12 bases between the two germline ends. Germline V gene lookup returns CDR1 SGHTA and CDR2 FQGTGA. The CDR3 spans 13 residues. TCRdb re-called clones from the PCR reads using MiXCR. The top ten hold less than 4.5% of the sample, which has roughly 40,000 clones, roughly a sixth seen once. No patient had received any treatment before thyroid surgery. This sequence joins TRBV7-3 and TRBJ2-7, with D unclear. Source material: blood. The source is a female donor with papillary thyroid cancer or a benign thyroid nodule (not recorded which). Some clones in this sample may be carry-over from other donors' samples. In DNA, the CDR3 is TGTGCCAGCAGCTCCCTCGTCAGCAACGAGCAGTACTTC. It translates to CASSSLVSNEQYF.